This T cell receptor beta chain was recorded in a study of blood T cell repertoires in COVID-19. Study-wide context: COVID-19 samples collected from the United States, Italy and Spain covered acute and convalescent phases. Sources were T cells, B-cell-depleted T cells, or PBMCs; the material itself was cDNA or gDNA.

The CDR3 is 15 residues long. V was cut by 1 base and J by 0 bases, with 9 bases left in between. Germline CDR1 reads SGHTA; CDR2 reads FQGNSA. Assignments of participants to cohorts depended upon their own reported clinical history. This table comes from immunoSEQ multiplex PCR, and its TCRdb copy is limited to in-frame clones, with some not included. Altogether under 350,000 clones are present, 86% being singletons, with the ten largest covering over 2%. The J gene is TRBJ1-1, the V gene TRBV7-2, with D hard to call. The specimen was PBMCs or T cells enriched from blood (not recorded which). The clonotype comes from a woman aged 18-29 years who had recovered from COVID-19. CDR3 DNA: TGTGCCAGCAGCTTAGATAGCGGGCTGAACACTGAAGCTTTCTTT. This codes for CASSLDSGLNTEAFF.